This T cell receptor beta chain comes out of a study of T cells in Graves' hyperthyroidism and ophthalmopathy. The TCR beta CDR3 regions underwent amplification using RNA transcripts as the source. The study used the HTBI primer set for a first-round RT-PCR of the TCR CDR3. TCRdb reanalysed the multiplex PCR reads using MiXCR and keeps one entry per CDR3 protein. The profile shows hundreds of thousands of distinct CDR3 sequences, roughly 13% of them singletons. The PBMCs were taken from roughly 10 ml of fresh peripheral blood. V was trimmed by 0 bases and J by 9 bases, leaving 11 bases between them. The germline V gene encodes CDR1 MGHRA and CDR2 YSYEKL. This CDR3 spans 14 amino acids.

Input material: blood. The sequence was obtained from a man aged 45-65 years with Graves' ophthalmopathy. The chain carries TRBV4-1 and TRBJ2-2; D call uncertain. The CDR3 DNA reads TGCGCCAGCAGCCAAGATTACAAGTCTTGGGAGCTGTTTTTT. Its protein product is CASSQDYKSWELFF.